This T cell receptor beta chain was obtained from a study of cytomegalovirus exposure and HLA in healthy donors. Study-wide context: Early on, a data release was issued that held 80 million or so unique TCRs from HLA-typed donors.

Broader study findings: One variant, a missense change in DCLRE1C, was linked in a later analysis to TCR beta V- and J-gene trimming. For presence/absence analyses, sequencing depth was assumed to be roughly uniform across donors.

This clone appeared a few times. Antigen specificity is unknown. Researchers ran the PCR with 60 Vbeta and 13 Jbeta primers. Data came from immunoSEQ multiplex PCR; TCRdb stores just in-frame clones and leaves some out. The sample includes fewer than 130,000 clones, around 88% of them seen just once. The donors comprised healthy bone marrow donors. Sequencing input: PBMCs. The TCR sequence derives from a man aged 35 to 55 in good health and CMV-seronegative.

The CDR3 nucleotides read TGTGCCACCCACCGGACTAGCGGTTACCAAGAGACCCAGTACTTC. Protein: CATHRTSGYQETQYF. The rearrangement uses TRBV10-3 and TRBJ2-5; 10 nucleotides agree with TRBD2. J lost 0 bases, V lost 10 bases, and 8 bases had no gene match. The germline gives CDR1 ENHRY, CDR2 SYGVKD. The CDR3 covers 15 residues.